This T cell receptor beta chain was sequenced in a study of beta chain features in type 1 diabetes. Study-wide results and caveats: Among all four CD4+ subsets, Type 1 diabetes patients had TCRB CDR3s that were moderately but significantly shorter.

CDR3 length: 13 amino acids. Reverse transcription of all isolated RNA meant that expressed TCRB transcripts were sequenced. Using immunoSEQ multiplex PCR, the repertoire was profiled, and TCRdb retains in-frame clones only, with some absent. The table includes about 47,000 clones, around 45% detected once. With regard to this clone: Antigen: not known.

Input material: stem cell memory CD4+ T cells from blood. The V call is TRBV21-1, the J call TRBJ2-5; the table names TRBD1, a call not compared with the DNA. TRBV21-1 is a recognized pseudogene. This receptor was taken from a man younger than 45 with type 1 diabetes. Here the CDR3 reads CASSKGAAETQYF. DNA of the CDR3: TGTGCCAGCAGCAAGGGGGCGGCAGAGACCCAGTACTTC.